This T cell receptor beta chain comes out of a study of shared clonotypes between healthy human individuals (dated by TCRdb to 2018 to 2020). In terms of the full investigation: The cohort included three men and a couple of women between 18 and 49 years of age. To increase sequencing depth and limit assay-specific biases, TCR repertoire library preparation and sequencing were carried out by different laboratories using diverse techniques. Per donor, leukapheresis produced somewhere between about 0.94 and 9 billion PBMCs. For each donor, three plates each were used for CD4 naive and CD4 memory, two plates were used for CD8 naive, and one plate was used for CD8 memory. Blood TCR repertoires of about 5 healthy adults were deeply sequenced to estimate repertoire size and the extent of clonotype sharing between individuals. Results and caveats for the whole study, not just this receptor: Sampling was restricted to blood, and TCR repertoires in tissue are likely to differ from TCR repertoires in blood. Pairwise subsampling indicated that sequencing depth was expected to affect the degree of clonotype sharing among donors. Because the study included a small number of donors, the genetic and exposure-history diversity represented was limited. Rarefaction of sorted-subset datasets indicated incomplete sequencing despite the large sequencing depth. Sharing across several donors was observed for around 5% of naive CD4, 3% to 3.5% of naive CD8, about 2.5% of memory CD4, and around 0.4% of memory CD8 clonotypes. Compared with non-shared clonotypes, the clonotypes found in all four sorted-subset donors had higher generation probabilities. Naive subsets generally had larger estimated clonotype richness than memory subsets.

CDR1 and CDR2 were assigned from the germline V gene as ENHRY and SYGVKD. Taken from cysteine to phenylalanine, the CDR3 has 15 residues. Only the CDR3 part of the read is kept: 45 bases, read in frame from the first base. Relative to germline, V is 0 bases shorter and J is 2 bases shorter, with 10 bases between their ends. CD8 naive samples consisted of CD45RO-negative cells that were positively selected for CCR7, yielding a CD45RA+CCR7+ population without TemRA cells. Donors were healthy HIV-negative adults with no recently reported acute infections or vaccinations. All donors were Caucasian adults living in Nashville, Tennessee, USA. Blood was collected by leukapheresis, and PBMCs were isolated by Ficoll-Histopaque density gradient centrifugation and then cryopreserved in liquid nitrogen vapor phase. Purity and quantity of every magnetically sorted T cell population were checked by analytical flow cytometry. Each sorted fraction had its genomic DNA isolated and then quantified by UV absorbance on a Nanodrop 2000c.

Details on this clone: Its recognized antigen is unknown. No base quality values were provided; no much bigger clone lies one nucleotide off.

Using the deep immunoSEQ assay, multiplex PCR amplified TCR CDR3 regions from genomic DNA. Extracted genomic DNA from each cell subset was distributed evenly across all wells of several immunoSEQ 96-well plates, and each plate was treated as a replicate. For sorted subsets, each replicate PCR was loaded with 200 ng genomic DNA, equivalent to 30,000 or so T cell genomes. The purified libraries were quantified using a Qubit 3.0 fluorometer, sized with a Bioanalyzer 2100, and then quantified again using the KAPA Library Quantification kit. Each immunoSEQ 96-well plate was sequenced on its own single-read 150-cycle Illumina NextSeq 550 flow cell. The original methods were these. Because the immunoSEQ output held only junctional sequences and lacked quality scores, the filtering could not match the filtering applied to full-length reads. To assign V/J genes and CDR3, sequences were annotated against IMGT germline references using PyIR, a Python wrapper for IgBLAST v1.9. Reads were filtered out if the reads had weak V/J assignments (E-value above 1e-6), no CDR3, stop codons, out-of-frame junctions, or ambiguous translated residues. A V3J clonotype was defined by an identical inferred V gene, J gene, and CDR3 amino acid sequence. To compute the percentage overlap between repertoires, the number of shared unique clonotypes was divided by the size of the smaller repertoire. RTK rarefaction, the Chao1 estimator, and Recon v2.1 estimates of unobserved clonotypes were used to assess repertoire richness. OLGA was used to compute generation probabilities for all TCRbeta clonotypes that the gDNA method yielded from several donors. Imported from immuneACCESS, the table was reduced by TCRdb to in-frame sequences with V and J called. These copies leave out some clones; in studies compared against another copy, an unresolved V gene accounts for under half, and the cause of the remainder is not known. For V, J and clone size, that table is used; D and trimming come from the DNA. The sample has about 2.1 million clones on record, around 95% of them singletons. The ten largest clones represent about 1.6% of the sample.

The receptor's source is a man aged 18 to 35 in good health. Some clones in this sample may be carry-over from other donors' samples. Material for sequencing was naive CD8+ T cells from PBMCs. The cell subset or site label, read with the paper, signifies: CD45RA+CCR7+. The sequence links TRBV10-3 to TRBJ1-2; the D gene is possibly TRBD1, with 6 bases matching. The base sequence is TGTGCCATCAGTGAGTCGCGACAGGTCAACTATGGCTACACCTTC. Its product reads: CAISESRQVNYGYTF.